A selection of T cell receptor beta chains follows, all from one sample in a study of spatial heterogeneity in lung cancer. MiXCR was run by TCRdb on the 5' RACE reads, yielding one entry per CDR3 protein. The sample yields around 5,000 distinct CDR3 sequences, roughly 27% seen once. The sample in question was lung tumor tissue, obtained at surgery. The receptors were gathered from a female donor with early-stage non-small cell lung cancer. The CDR3 runs from the conserved cysteine through the conserved F or W. The order of the fields is D gene, V gene, clone size, J gene, CDR3 protein, CDR3 DNA. The D gene is left open where the match is weak. Size values are once, few and many counts, or a class for expanded clones, and some rows have none.

.	TRBV5-1	many	TRBJ1-1	CASSLHQGLAEAFF	TGCGCCAGCAGCTTGCACCAGGGACTGGCTGAAGCTTTCTTT
.	TRBV18	large	TRBJ2-1	CASSPHVGNEQFF	TGTGCCAGCTCACCCCACGTAGGGAATGAGCAGTTCTTC
TRBD2	TRBV20-1	.	TRBJ2-2	CSAREPGLAANTGELFF	TGCAGTGCTAGGGAACCGGGACTAGCGGCGAACACCGGGGAGCTGTTTTTT
TRBD1	TRBV20-1	medium-sized	TRBJ1-1	CSARAPGQVMGAYTEAFF	TGCAGTGCTAGAGCCCCCGGACAGGTAATGGGAGCGTACACTGAAGCTTTCTTT
.	TRBV7-8	many	TRBJ1-1	CASSLDRAMNTEAFF	TGTGCCAGCAGCTTAGACAGGGCTATGAACACTGAAGCTTTCTTT
TRBD1	TRBV6-1	.	TRBJ2-7	CASSRGQEYEQYF	TGTGCCAGCAGTCGGGGACAGGAGTACGAGCAGTACTTC
.	TRBV28	.	TRBJ1-6	CASRELRSYNSPLHF	TGTGCCAGCAGGGAACTGCGCTCCTATAATTCACCCCTCCACTTT
TRBD2	TRBV7-2	few	TRBJ2-5	CASSFASGGRGTQYF	TGTGCCAGCAGCTTTGCTAGCGGGGGACGGGGGACCCAGTACTTC
TRBD2	TRBV7-2	medium-sized	TRBJ2-1	CASSLRGRGGQNEQFF	TGTGCCAGCAGCTTAAGGGGGCGGGGGGGCCAGAATGAGCAGTTCTTC
TRBD2	TRBV6-5	.	TRBJ2-1	CASSFRLATNEQFF	TGTGCCAGCAGTTTTCGACTAGCGACCAATGAGCAGTTCTTC
.	TRBV10-3	medium-sized	TRBJ1-1	CAISESTGNTEAFF	TGTGCCATCAGTGAGTCGACGGGGAACACTGAAGCTTTCTTT
TRBD1	TRBV6-2/TRBV6-3	medium-sized	TRBJ2-2	CASSSYTAGGIGELFF	TGTGCCAGCAGTTCGTATACGGCAGGGGGCATCGGGGAGCTGTTTTTT
.	TRBV7-2	few	TRBJ1-3	CASSLAWGSGNTIYF	TGTGCCAGCAGCTTAGCATGGGGGTCTGGAAACACCATATATTTT
TRBD1	TRBV4-2	medium-sized	TRBJ1-1	CASSHSTGRNTEAFF	TGTGCCAGCAGCCACTCGACAGGGCGGAACACTGAAGCTTTCTTT
TRBD1	TRBV11-3	.	TRBJ2-1	CASSFRQGGYNEQFF	TGTGCCAGCAGCTTCCGACAGGGCGGGTACAATGAGCAGTTCTTC
.	TRBV28	medium-sized	TRBJ2-1	CASTLTGKRGNEQFF	TGTGCCAGCACCCTTACGGGAAAAAGAGGAAATGAGCAGTTCTTC
TRBD2	TRBV7-8	medium-sized	TRBJ2-2	CASSERGLANTGELFF	TGTGCCAGCAGCGAGAGGGGACTAGCCAACACCGGGGAGCTGTTTTTT
TRBD2	TRBV11-2	many	TRBJ2-7	CASSLGGSDYEQYF	TGTGCCAGCAGTCTGGGGGGGTCAGACTACGAGCAGTACTTC
TRBD1	TRBV29-1	medium-sized	TRBJ2-7	CSVEEDRQGEQYF	TGCAGCGTTGAAGAGGACAGGCAAGGCGAGCAGTACTTC
.	TRBV6-2/TRBV6-3	.	TRBJ1-1	CASSFSTEAFF	TGTGCCAGCAGTTTCTCCACTGAAGCTTTCTTT
.	TRBV3-1	.	TRBJ2-2	CASSQGVVHGELFF	TGTGCCAGCAGCCAAGGCGTAGTACACGGGGAGCTGTTTTTT
.	TRBV27	many	TRBJ2-7	CASSLRPAYEQYF	TGTGCCAGCAGTTTAAGACCTGCTTACGAGCAGTACTTC
.	TRBV7-2	many	TRBJ1-3	CASSLTGNTIYF	TGTGCCAGCAGCTTAACCGGAAACACCATATATTTT
.	TRBV11-2	medium-sized	TRBJ2-7	CASSLVLGSSYEQYF	TGTGCCAGCAGCTTAGTTTTGGGGTCCTCCTACGAGCAGTACTTC
.	TRBV24-1	.	TRBJ1-5	CATSEEGDSNQPQHF	TGTGCCACCAGTGAGGAAGGGGACAGCAATCAGCCCCAGCATTTT
TRBD2	TRBV12-3/TRBV12-4	.	TRBJ2-2	CASSTSGRNTGELFF	TGTGCCAGCAGTACCAGCGGGAGGAACACCGGGGAGCTGTTTTTT
.	TRBV10-3	many	TRBJ1-1	CAIGGTVNTEAFF	TGTGCCATCGGGGGGACGGTGAACACTGAAGCTTTCTTT
.	TRBV6-4	.	TRBJ2-3	CASSDRGASTDTQYF	TGTGCCAGCAGTGACCGCGGGGCTAGCACAGATACGCAGTATTTT
.	TRBV20-1	medium-sized	TRBJ2-3	CSARRTNTDTQYF	TGCAGTGCTAGGAGAACCAACACAGATACGCAGTATTTT
.	TRBV7-9	.	TRBJ2-7	CASSLAPDGPYEQYF	TGTGCCAGCAGCTTAGCGCCGGACGGACCCTACGAGCAGTACTTC
.	TRBV28	many	TRBJ2-7	CASSFRGKPYEQYF	TGTGCCAGCAGTTTTCGGGGGAAGCCCTACGAGCAGTACTTC
.	TRBV5-1	many	TRBJ2-7	CASREGATYEQYF	TGCGCCAGCAGGGAAGGGGCAACCTACGAGCAGTACTTC
TRBD2	TRBV7-2	many	TRBJ2-1	CASSSLAGYNEQFF	TGTGCCAGCAGCTCACTAGCGGGGTACAATGAGCAGTTCTTC
TRBD2	TRBV2	medium-sized	TRBJ2-1	CASSGGWGGYNEQFF	TGTGCCAGCAGTGGGGGTTGGGGGGGATACAATGAGCAGTTCTTC
TRBD1	TRBV4-3	many	TRBJ2-5	CASSRDRGEWTQYF	TGCGCCAGCAGCCGCGACAGGGGGGAGTGGACCCAGTACTTC
.	TRBV2	.	TRBJ1-1	CASSEALWGENTEAFF	TGTGCCAGCAGTGAAGCGCTTTGGGGGGAGAACACTGAAGCTTTCTTT
.	TRBV3-1	.	TRBJ1-1	CASSQGQKLQAFF	TGTGCCAGCAGCCAAGGACAGAAATTACAAGCTTTCTTT
TRBD1	TRBV29-1	.	TRBJ2-7	CSTLTGGAGEQYF	TGCAGCACACTGACAGGGGGCGCGGGCGAGCAGTACTTC
TRBD2	TRBV7-2	medium-sized	TRBJ2-3	CASSPAGGTPVRGTQYF	TGTGCCAGCAGCCCGGCGGGGGGGACCCCTGTCCGGGGTACGCAGTATTTT
.	TRBV12-3/TRBV12-4	medium-sized	TRBJ1-6	CASSLMPLRPLHF	TGTGCCAGCAGTTTGATGCCCCTCAGACCCCTCCACTTT
.	TRBV7-2	medium-sized	TRBJ2-2	CASSLALTGELFF	TGTGCCAGCAGCTTAGCCCTCACCGGGGAGCTGTTTTTT
TRBD2	TRBV20-1	many	TRBJ2-5	CSARVPSGLTSGGETQYF	TGCAGTGCTAGAGTCCCCTCTGGATTGACTAGCGGTGGGGAGACCCAGTACTTC
TRBD2	TRBV6-5	medium-sized	TRBJ2-3	CASSYGRGDTDTQYF	TGTGCCAGCAGTTACGGGCGGGGGGACACAGATACGCAGTATTTT
.	TRBV7-2	large	TRBJ2-1	CASSLAFGGSRNEQFF	TGTGCCAGCAGCTTAGCGTTTGGAGGCAGCCGCAATGAGCAGTTCTTC
.	TRBV15	large	TRBJ2-1	CATSSPDVHEQFF	TGTGCCACCAGCTCTCCTGACGTCCATGAGCAGTTCTTC
.	TRBV28	.	TRBJ1-4	CASSWLVKDEKLFF	TGTGCCAGCAGTTGGTTAGTAAAGGACGAAAAACTGTTTTTT
TRBD2	TRBV20-1	medium-sized	TRBJ2-5	CSVLAGGGQETQYF	TGCAGTGTCTTAGCGGGGGGCGGACAAGAGACCCAGTACTTC
.	TRBV3-1	many	TRBJ1-5	CASSQDASNQPQHF	TGTGCCAGCAGCCAAGATGCCAGCAATCAGCCCCAGCATTTT
TRBD1	TRBV4-3	.	TRBJ1-2	CASSQVGTGGYTF	TGCGCCAGCAGCCAAGTTGGGACAGGTGGCTACACCTTC
.	TRBV3-1	many	TRBJ1-3	CASSQVRTTGNTIYF	TGTGCCAGCAGCCAAGTTCGCACTACTGGAAACACCATATATTTT